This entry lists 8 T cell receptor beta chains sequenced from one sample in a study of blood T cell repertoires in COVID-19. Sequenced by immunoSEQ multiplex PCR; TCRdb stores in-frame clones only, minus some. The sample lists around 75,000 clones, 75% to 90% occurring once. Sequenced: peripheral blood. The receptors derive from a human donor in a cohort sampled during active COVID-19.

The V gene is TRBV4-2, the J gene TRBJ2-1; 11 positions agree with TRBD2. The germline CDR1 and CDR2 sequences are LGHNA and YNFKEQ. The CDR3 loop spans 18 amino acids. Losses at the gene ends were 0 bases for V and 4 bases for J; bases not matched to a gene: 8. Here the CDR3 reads CASSQDIGTSGPYNEQFF. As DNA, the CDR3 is TGTGCCAGCAGCCAAGATATAGGGACTAGCGGCCCTTACAATGAGCAGTTCTTC.

The CDR3 loop is CAIRASGTGTYEQYF. The DNA of the CDR3 is TGTGCCATCAGAGCCTCCGGGACAGGGACCTACGAGCAGTACTTC. The rearrangement uses TRBV10-3 and TRBJ2-7, with 9 bases aligning to TRBD1. The junction had 8 bases not matched to a gene; V was cut back by 6 bases and J by 2 bases. The CDR3 contains 15 residues. CDR1 is ENHRY and CDR2 is SYGVKD in the germline V gene.

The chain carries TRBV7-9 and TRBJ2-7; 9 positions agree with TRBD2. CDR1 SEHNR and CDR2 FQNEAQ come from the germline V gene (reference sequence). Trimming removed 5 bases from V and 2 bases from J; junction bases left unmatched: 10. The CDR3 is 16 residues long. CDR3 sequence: CASSPPASGDTYEQYF. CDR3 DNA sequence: TGTGCCAGCAGCCCTCCAGCTAGCGGGGATACCTACGAGCAGTACTTC.

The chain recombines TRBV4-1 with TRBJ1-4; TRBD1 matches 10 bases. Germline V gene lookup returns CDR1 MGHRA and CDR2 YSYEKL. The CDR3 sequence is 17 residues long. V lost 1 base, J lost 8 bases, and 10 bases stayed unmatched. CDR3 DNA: TGCGCCAGCAGCCAAGGGACAGGGGGTTTTTTAGGGGAAAAACTGTTTTTT. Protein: CASSQGTGGFLGEKLFF.

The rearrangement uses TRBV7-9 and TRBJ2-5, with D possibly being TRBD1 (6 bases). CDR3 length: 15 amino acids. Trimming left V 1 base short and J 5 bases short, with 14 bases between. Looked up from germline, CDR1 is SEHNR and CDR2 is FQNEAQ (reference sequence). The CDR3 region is CASSLDGRGGETQYF. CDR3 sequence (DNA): TGTGCCAGCAGCTTAGACGGCAGGGGCGGGGAGACCCAGTACTTC.

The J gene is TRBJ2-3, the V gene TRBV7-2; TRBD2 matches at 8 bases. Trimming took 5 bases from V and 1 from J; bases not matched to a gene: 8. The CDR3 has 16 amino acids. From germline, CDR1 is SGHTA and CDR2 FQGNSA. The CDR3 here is CASSPQSGRGTDTQYF. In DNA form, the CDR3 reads TGTGCCAGCAGCCCCCAGAGCGGGAGAGGCACAGATACGCAGTATTTT. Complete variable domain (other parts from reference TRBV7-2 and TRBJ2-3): GAGVSQSPSNKVTEKGKDVELRCDPISGHTALYWYRQSLGQGLEFLIYFQGNSAPDKSGLPSDRFSAERTGGSVSTLTIQRTQQEDSAVYLCASSPQSGRGTDTQYFGPGTRLTVL.

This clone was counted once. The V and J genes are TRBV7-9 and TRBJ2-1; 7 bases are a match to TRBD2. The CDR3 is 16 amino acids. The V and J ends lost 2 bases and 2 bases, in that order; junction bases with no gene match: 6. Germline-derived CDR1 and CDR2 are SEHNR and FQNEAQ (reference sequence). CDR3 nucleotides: TGTGCCAGCAGCTTAATCACAAGCGGGACCTACAATGAGCAGTTCTTC. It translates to CASSLITSGTYNEQFF.

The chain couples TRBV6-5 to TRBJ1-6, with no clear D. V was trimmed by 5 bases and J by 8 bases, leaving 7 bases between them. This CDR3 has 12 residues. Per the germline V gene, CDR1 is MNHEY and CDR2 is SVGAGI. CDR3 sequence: CASSRLYSPLHF. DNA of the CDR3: TGTGCCAGCAGTCGTCTTTATTCACCCCTCCACTTT.